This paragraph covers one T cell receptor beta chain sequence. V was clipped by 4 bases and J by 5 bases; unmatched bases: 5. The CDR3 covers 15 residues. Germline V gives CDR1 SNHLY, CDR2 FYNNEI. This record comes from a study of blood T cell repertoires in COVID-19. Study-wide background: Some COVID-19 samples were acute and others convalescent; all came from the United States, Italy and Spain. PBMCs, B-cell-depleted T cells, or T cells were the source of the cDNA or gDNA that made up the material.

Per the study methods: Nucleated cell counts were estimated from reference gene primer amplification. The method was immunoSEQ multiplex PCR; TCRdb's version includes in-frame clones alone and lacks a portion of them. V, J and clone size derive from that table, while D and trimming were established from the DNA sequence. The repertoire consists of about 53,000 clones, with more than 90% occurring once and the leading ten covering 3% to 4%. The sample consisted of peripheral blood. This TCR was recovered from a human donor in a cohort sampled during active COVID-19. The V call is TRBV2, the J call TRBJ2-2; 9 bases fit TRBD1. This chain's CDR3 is CASSGQGGSTGELFF. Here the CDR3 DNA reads TGTGCCAGCAGTGGACAGGGGGGATCTACCGGGGAGCTGTTTTTT.